These 9 T cell receptor beta chains share one sample of origin, sequenced in a study of cytomegalovirus exposure and HLA in healthy donors. Primers for the PCR totalled 60 Vbeta and 13 Jbeta. Profiling relied on immunoSEQ multiplex PCR, and the TCRdb table lists in-frame clones only, not all of them. Seen here are 200,000 to 250,000 clones, 65% to 75% observed once, and the top ten hold less than 2%. The sequenced sample was PBMCs. The receptors here all came from a woman between 25 and 40 years old in good health and CMV-seronegative.

The chain couples TRBV19 to TRBJ1-2; D unclear. Germline V lookup: CDR1 LNHDA, CDR2 SQIVND (reference sequence). There are 13 residues in the CDR3. V lost 0 bases and J lost 7, with 9 bases in between. CDR3 sequence: CASSIDRSSGYTF. CDR3 DNA: TGTGCCAGTAGTATAGATCGGTCAAGTGGCTACACCTTC.

CDR3 protein: CASSEGRWESPEQYF. The DNA for the CDR3 is TGTGCCAGCAGTGAAGGTCGATGGGAGTCTCCCGAGCAGTACTTC. The V and J genes are TRBV6-1 and TRBJ2-7, with TRBD2 as a possible D gene (5 bases). This CDR3 contains 15 residues. Looked up from germline, CDR1 is MNHNS and CDR2 is SASEGT. V lost 1 base and J 6 bases, leaving 16 bases between the germline ends.

Concerning this clone: Sequence at one end of the junction differs from germline and may be a read error. The rearrangement joins TRBV7-9 to TRBJ1-1; 8 nucleotides agree with TRBD1. CDR1 and CDR2 (germline): SEHNR, FQNEAQ (reference sequence). CDR3 length: 17 amino acids. CDR3 nucleotide sequence: TGTTCCAGCAGCCGCCAGAGCGGGACAGGAATGAACACTGAAGCTTTCTTT. Amino acids: CSSSRQSGTGMNTEAFF.

The rearrangement uses TRBV5-6 and TRBJ1-1, with a possible D match to TRBD1 (5 bases). The V and J ends lost 1 base and 4 bases respectively, with 14 bases between them. The CDR3 is 15 amino acids. Germline values: CDR1 SGHDT, CDR2 YYEEEE. The CDR3: CASSLRALRGTEAFF. The CDR3 bases are TGTGCCAGCAGCTTGAGGGCGTTAAGGGGCACTGAAGCTTTCTTT. The full variable domain, completed using reference TRBV5-6 and TRBJ1-1, is DAGVTQSPTHLIKTRGQQVTLRCSPKSGHDTVSWYQQALGQGPQFIFQYYEEEERQRGNFPDRFSGHQFPNYSSELNVNALLLGDSALYLCASSLRALRGTEAFFGQGTRLTVV.

The chain has TRBV5-1 and TRBJ1-2; no definite D call. The CDR3 runs to 15 residues. The germline V gene encodes CDR1 SGHRS and CDR2 YFSETQ. The ends were cut back, 0 bases at V and 4 bases at J, with 13 bases in the middle. The CDR3 DNA reads as TGCGCCAGCAGCTTGGCCGACACAGAGGGCTATGGCTACACCTTC. Its translation: CASSLADTEGYGYTF.

The chain carries TRBV18 and TRBJ2-1; TRBD2 matches at 7 bases. CDR3 length equals 15 residues. The V and J ends lost 3 bases and 7 bases, in that order; junction bases with no gene match: 9. Germline lookup yields CDR1 KGHSH and CDR2 LQKENI. CDR3 amino acids: CASSPREVLYNEQFF. The DNA for the CDR3 is TGTGCCAGCTCACCCCGGGAGGTCCTTTATAATGAGCAGTTCTTC.

The rearrangement links TRBV6-5 to TRBJ2-7, with 9 bases identical to TRBD1. Trimming at V came to 7 bases and at J to 1 base, leaving 8 bases not matched to a gene. CDR1 and CDR2 from the germline V gene are MNHEY and SVGAGI. This CDR3 is 15 amino acids long. CDR3 sequence: CASTQHGTGSYEQYF. The CDR3 DNA sequence: TGTGCCAGCACTCAGCACGGGACAGGGTCCTACGAGCAGTACTTC.

A remark on this clone: One junction end disagrees with the germline gene, perhaps due to a read error. The CDR3 bases are TGTTCCAGCAGCTTAGCGGGAGGGACTAGCGTCTCCTACGAGCAGTACTTC. Translation gives CSSSLAGGTSVSYEQYF. This rearrangement joins TRBV7-9 to TRBJ2-7, with TRBD2 identical over 11 bases. Germline V gene lookup returns CDR1 SEHNR and CDR2 FQNEAQ (reference sequence). CDR3 length equals 17 residues.

This chain links TRBV30 with TRBJ2-1, with TRBD2 matching over 7 bases. Germline lookup yields CDR1 GTSNPN and CDR2 SVGIG (reference sequence). CDR3 length: 14 amino acids. The V segment lost 3 bases and the J segment 14 bases; nucleotides outside the gene matches: 16. CDR3 sequence (DNA): TGTGCCTGGAGCGAAGGCGAACTGCGGGAGATTGAGTTCTTC. It translates to CAWSEGELREIEFF.